These 19 T cell receptor beta chains share one sample of origin, sequenced in a study of cytomegalovirus exposure and HLA in healthy donors (dated by TCRdb to 2015 to 2018). The library was prepared using the immunoSEQ multiplex PCR assay. A mixture of 60 forward primers for TCR Vbeta segments and 13 reverse primers for TCR Jbeta segments was used in the multiplex PCR. TCRdb obtained this table from immuneACCESS and retained in-frame rearrangements with V and J assigned. These tables miss some clones; where compared with another copy, unresolved V genes account for less than half of the shortfall, and the remainder is unexplained. The table for this sample lists 200,000 to 250,000 clones; approximately 68% of them were counted only once. The top ten clonotypes cover less than 2% of the sample. Sequenced sample: PBMCs. These TCRs come from a woman aged 25 to 39 in good health and CMV-seronegative.

The V call is TRBV7-9, the J call TRBJ2-7; D is perhaps TRBD1 (5 bases). V was shortened by 11 bases and J by 2 bases, with 13 bases between the two germline ends. Germline loops: CDR1 SEHNR, CDR2 FQNEAQ (reference sequence). The CDR3 is 12 amino acids. This chain's CDR3 is CAVGAVPYEQYF. The CDR3 DNA reads as TGTGCCGTAGGGGCGGTCCCCTACGAGCAGTACTTC.

Here the CDR3 DNA reads TGTGCCTGGAGCCCATCGGGCTACGAGCAGTACTTC. This gives the protein CAWSPSGYEQYF. V usage is TRBV30 and J usage is TRBJ2-7; D not resolved. Germline lookup yields CDR1 GTSNPN and CDR2 SVGIG (reference sequence). The V end lost 3 bases, the J end lost 3 bases, and 9 bases lay between the germline ends. The CDR3 runs 12 residues.

The chain recombines TRBV5-1 with TRBJ1-1, with D possibly being TRBD1 (5 bases). The CDR3 sequence is 14 residues long. Germline-derived CDR1 and CDR2 are SGHRS and YFSETQ. V was pared by 2 bases and J by 5 bases, with 13 bases between. CDR3 in amino acids: CASSFRVGKTEAFF. CDR3 sequence (DNA): TGCGCCAGCAGCTTCAGGGTAGGGAAAACTGAAGCTTTCTTT.

This chain's CDR3 is CALTGTGGTEAFF. CDR3 DNA sequence: TGTGCCCTTACTGGGACAGGGGGCACTGAAGCTTTCTTT. The chain carries TRBV5-4 and TRBJ1-1; 11 positions match TRBD1. The germline V gene encodes CDR1 SGHNT and CDR2 YYREEE (reference sequence). The CDR3 runs to 13 residues. V lost 10 bases, J lost 4 bases, and 6 bases stayed unmatched.

This clone was seen more than once but under ten times. The V gene is TRBV6-1, the J gene TRBJ1-1; D is unclear. The CDR3 runs to 13 residues. CDR1 is MNHNS and CDR2 is SASEGT in the germline V gene. V lost 8 bases to trimming and J lost 2 bases, with 12 bases between them. DNA for the CDR3: TGTGCCAGCGTCCCCAGACTTAACACTGAAGCTTTCTTT. Translated: CASVPRLNTEAFF.

J is TRBJ1-5 and V is TRBV4-1, with 8 nucleotides matching TRBD1. From germline, CDR1 is MGHRA and CDR2 YSYEKL. The CDR3 totals 17 residues. V dropped 0 bases and J dropped 4; count of bases not matched to a gene: 8. CDR3 in DNA: TGCGCCAGCAGCCAAGATGGGCAGGGGGCCCCTAATCAGCCCCAGCATTTT. Translating gives CASSQDGQGAPNQPQHF.

The chain couples TRBV7-2 to TRBJ2-7; TRBD2 is a possible D gene (6 bases). This CDR3 region has 14 residues. Trimming took 5 bases from V and 1 from J, leaving 12 bases between them. In germline, CDR1 is SGHTA, CDR2 FQGNSA. The chain's CDR3 is CASSRPGLSYEQYF. The CDR3 nucleotides are TGTGCCAGCAGCAGGCCAGGACTATCCTACGAGCAGTACTTC.

This clone showed up just a few times. This chain uses TRBV15 with TRBJ1-5; a weak D match, TRBD1 (6 bases). Germline CDR1 is LNHNV and CDR2 is YYDKDF (reference sequence). CDR3 length: 17 amino acids. Deletions cut 2 bases from V and 3 bases from J, with 17 bases between. Here the CDR3 DNA reads TGTGCCACCAGCAGATCCCTCCTACAGGGCCCCAATCAGCCCCAGCATTTT. It is translated as CATSRSLLQGPNQPQHF.

J is TRBJ2-3 and V is TRBV29-1, with 11 bases lining up with TRBD1. The germline V gene has CDR1 SQVTM and CDR2 ANQGSEA. The CDR3 has 13 amino acids. Germline trimming cut 7 bases from V and 6 bases from J; bases unmatched to any gene: 6. The CDR3 sequence: CSAGGTGGDTQYF. The CDR3 nucleotides are TGCAGCGCCGGTGGGACAGGGGGGGATACGCAGTATTTT.

The chain is built from TRBV27 and TRBJ2-3, with D tentatively TRBD1 (6 bases). CDR3 length equals 16 residues. V lost 1 base and J lost 2, with 13 bases in between. Looked up from germline, CDR1 is MNHEY and CDR2 is SMNVEV (reference sequence). This CDR3 is CASSLLGAGVTDTQYF. The CDR3 DNA reads TGTGCCAGCAGTTTATTGGGGGCAGGGGTCACAGATACGCAGTATTTT.

The chain uses TRBV5-1 and TRBJ2-5; the match to TRBD1 covers 7 bases. The CDR3 runs to 13 residues. Trimming took 4 bases from V and 4 from J; bases not matched to a gene: 4. Germline CDR1 reads SGHRS; CDR2 reads YFSETQ. As DNA, the CDR3 is TGCGCCAGCAGCACTGGACAGGTAGAGACCCAGTACTTC. It encodes CASSTGQVETQYF.

The V and J genes are TRBV7-8 and TRBJ1-2; 7 bases are a match to TRBD1. With V trimmed by 8 bases and J by 4 bases, 7 bases remained unmatched. Germline CDR1 SGHVS, CDR2 FQNEAQ. There are 13 residues in the CDR3. The chain's CDR3 is CASGGTVGYGYTF. The CDR3 DNA reads as TGTGCCAGCGGAGGGACAGTTGGCTATGGCTACACCTTC.

Note on this clone: An end of the junction differs from the germline gene, which may be a read error. The chain couples TRBV7-9 to TRBJ2-2, with TRBD2 matching 14 bases. This CDR3 region has 15 residues. The germline V gene encodes CDR1 SEHNR and CDR2 FQNEAQ (reference sequence). CDR3 DNA sequence: TGTTCCAGCAGCCGACTAGCGGGAGGGGCCGGGGAGCTGTTTTTT. Protein sequence: CSSSRLAGGAGELFF. Using reference TRBV7-9 and TRBJ2-2 for the parts outside the CDR3, the full variable domain is DTGVSQNPRHKITKRGQNVTFRCDPISEHNRLYWYRQTLGQGPEFLTYFQNEAQLEKSRLLSDRFSAERPKGSFSTLEIQRTEQGDSAMYLCSSSRLAGGAGELFFGEGSRLTVL.

This chain uses TRBV7-8 with TRBJ2-7; D is possibly TRBD2 (5 bases). CDR3 length: 15 residues. Germline V CDR1 and CDR2: SGHVS, FQNEAQ. The ends were cut back, 5 bases at V and 5 bases at J, with 19 bases in the middle. The CDR3 nucleotides are TGTGCCAGCAGCCACCAACTAGGTAATATCCACGAGCAGTACTTC. Translating it yields CASSHQLGNIHEQYF.

The chain is built from TRBV7-2 and TRBJ2-7; D may be TRBD1 (6 bases). The CDR3 sequence is 14 residues long. Germline CDR1 reads SGHTA; CDR2 reads FQGNSA. Trimming removed 1 base at V and 2 bases at J, with 9 bases between. In nucleotides, the CDR3 is TGTGCCAGCAGCTTAGGGACAGAAGCCTACGAGCAGTACTTC. This sequence encodes CASSLGTEAYEQYF.

The CDR3 here is CSASLSGEQFF. The CDR3 DNA follows: TGCAGTGCTAGTTTGAGCGGGGAGCAGTTCTTC. The chain employs TRBV20-1 and TRBJ2-1; TRBD2 might be the D (6 bases). Trimming removed 3 bases from V and 10 bases from J, with 10 bases in between. The germline V gene encodes CDR1 DFQATT and CDR2 SNEGSKA (reference sequence). This CDR3 has 11 residues.

Comment on this clone: A read error may produce the germline difference seen at one junction end. The same CDR3 also results from other DNA sequences found in this sample. This chain connects TRBV15 to TRBJ1-1; TRBD1 agrees at 9 bases. The CDR3 is 15 residues long. CDR1 is LNHNV, CDR2 YYDKDF, per germline (reference sequence). The CDR3 loop reads CATSRWDRENTEAFF. The CDR3 nucleotides are TGTGCCACCAGCAGATGGGACAGGGAGAACACTGAGGCTTTCTTT.

The V gene is TRBV10-3, the J gene TRBJ1-1; TRBD1 might be the D (5 bases). The ends were cut back, 6 bases at V and 4 bases at J, with 18 bases in the middle. The CDR3 is made up of 15 amino acids. Germline CDR1 and CDR2: ENHRY and SYGVKD. CDR3 DNA: TGTGCCATCAGCTCAGGTGTCGGGGACTCCACTGAAGCTTTCTTT. This gives the protein CAISSGVGDSTEAFF.

V and J are TRBV7-9 and TRBJ2-5; possibly TRBD2 for D (5 bases). The CDR3 is made up of 16 amino acids. Between the trimmed V and J ends, which lost 2 bases and 4 bases, there was a span of 17 bases. CDR1 and CDR2 from the germline V gene are SEHNR and FQNEAQ (reference sequence). As DNA, the CDR3 is TGTGCCAGCAGCTTACGGATGACGGGAAAAGGAGAGACCCAGTACTTC. This sequence encodes CASSLRMTGKGETQYF.